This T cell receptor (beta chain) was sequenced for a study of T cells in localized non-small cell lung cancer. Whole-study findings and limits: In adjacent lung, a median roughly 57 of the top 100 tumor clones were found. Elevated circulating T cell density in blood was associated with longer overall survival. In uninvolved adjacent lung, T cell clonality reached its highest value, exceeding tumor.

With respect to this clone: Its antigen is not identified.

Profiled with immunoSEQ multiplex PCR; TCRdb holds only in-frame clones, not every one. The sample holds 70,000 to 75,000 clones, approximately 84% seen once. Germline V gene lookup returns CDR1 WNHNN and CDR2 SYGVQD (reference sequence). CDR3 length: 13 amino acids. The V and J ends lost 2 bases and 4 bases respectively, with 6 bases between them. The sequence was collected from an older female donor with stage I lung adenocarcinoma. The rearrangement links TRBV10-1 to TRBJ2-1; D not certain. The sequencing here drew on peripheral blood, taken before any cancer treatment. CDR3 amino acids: CASSEGRYNEQFF. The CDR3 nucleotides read TGCGCCAGCAGTGAGGGGCGGTACAATGAGCAGTTCTTC.